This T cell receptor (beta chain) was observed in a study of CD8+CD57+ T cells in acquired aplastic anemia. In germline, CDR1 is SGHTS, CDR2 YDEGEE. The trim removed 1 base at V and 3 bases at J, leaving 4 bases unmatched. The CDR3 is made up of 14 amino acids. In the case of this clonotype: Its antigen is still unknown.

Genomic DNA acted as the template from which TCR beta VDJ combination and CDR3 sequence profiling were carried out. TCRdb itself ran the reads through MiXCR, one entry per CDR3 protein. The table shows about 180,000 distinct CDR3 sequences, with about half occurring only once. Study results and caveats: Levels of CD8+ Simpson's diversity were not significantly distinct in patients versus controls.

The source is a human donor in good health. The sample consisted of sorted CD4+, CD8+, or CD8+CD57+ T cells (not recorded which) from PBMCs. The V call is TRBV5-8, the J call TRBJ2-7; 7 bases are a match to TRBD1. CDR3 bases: TGTGCCAGCAGCTTGTTGGGACAGCTCTACGAGCAGTACTTC. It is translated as CASSLLGQLYEQYF.